This TCR beta chain is from a study of T cells in Graves' hyperthyroidism and ophthalmopathy. General observations from the study: Blood also held most thyroid clonotypes expanded beyond 0.001.

Germline V gene sequence: CDR1 DFQATT, CDR2 SNEGSKA (reference sequence). The CDR3 is 14 residues long. Trimming at V came to 6 bases and at J to 6 bases, leaving 14 bases not matched to a gene. RNA transcripts served as the template for amplifying TCR beta CDR3 regions. HTBI primers were employed in a first-round RT-PCR of the TCR CDR3. MiXCR was run by TCRdb on the multiplex PCR reads, yielding one entry per CDR3 protein. This sample has about 210,000 distinct CDR3 sequences, with about 15% found just once. Aged 18 to 65, the patients had hyperthyroidism that was newly diagnosed and had lasted under 2 months. This clonotype occurred many times. Its antigen is unidentified.

The sequencing sample was made of blood. This TCR derives from a man aged 50-60 years with Graves' hyperthyroidism. The chain joins TRBV20-1 to TRBJ2-7, with TRBD2 identical over 7 bases. The CDR3 bases are TGCAGTGCGCTCCGAACTAGCGACTCTCTCGAGCAGTACTTC. Its protein product is CSALRTSDSLEQYF.